Presented here are 26 T cell receptor beta chains from one specimen sequenced in a study of OX40 agonist ivuxolimab in advanced cancers. TCRdb keeps only in-frame clones here, not all; method: immunoSEQ multiplex PCR. The sample contains 35,000 to 45,000 clones, over 75% of which appear only once. This sample comprised CD4+ or CD8+ T cells sorted from blood, obtained in a trial of the OX40 agonist ivuxolimab. These receptor sequences come from an adult with an advanced solid tumor such as melanoma, head and neck, liver or kidney cancer.

The V and J genes are TRBV14 and TRBJ2-3; D is undetermined. Germline assignment: CDR1 SGHDN and CDR2 FVKESK. CDR3 length equals 15 residues. Trimming pared 1 base from V and 4 bases from J, leaving 12 bases between. The CDR3 nucleotides read TGTGCCAGCAGCCAAGCCCCCCACACCGCAGATACGCAGTATTTT. Encoded protein: CASSQAPHTADTQYF.

V is TRBV6-5 and J is TRBJ2-1; D is undetermined. Per the germline V gene, CDR1 is MNHEY and CDR2 is SVGAGI. CDR3 length: 11 residues. V lost 0 bases and J 8 bases, leaving 2 bases between the germline ends. The CDR3 spells CASSYSYEQFF. For the CDR3, the DNA is TGTGCCAGCAGTTACTCCTATGAGCAGTTCTTC.

The chain couples TRBV7-2 to TRBJ1-6; D is undetermined. This CDR3 has 13 amino acids. V was shortened by 5 bases and J by 7 bases, with 9 bases between the two germline ends. CDR1 and CDR2 (germline): SGHTA, FQGNSA. Written as DNA, the CDR3 is TGTGCCAGCAGCCCATTTCAAAATTCACCCCTCCACTTT. It codes for CASSPFQNSPLHF.

The sample holds one count of this clone. This chain connects TRBV5-1 to TRBJ2-5; D might be TRBD1 or TRBD2, each matching 6 bases. Trimming removed 5 bases from V and 6 bases from J, with 14 bases in between. This CDR3 comprises 13 residues. The germline CDR1 and CDR2 sequences are SGHRS and YFSETQ. The CDR3 sequence: CASSSGAGKTQYF. The DNA of the CDR3 is TGCGCCAGCAGTTCGGGGGCAGGGAAGACCCAGTACTTC.

The V gene is TRBV11-3, the J gene TRBJ2-1, with D possibly matching TRBD2 (6 bases). Trimming took 1 base from V and 7 from J, leaving 14 bases between them. The CDR3 extends over 15 amino acids. Per the germline V gene, CDR1 is SGHNT and CDR2 is YENEEA. The CDR3 region is CASSLVVSGGNEQFF. The CDR3 DNA follows: TGTGCCAGCAGCTTAGTTGTCAGTGGGGGGAATGAGCAGTTCTTC.

This chain uses TRBV6-9 with TRBJ2-1, with D uncertain. The CDR3 extends over 14 amino acids. Germline values: CDR1 MNHGY, CDR2 SVAAGI. V lost 3 bases and J 8 bases, leaving 14 bases between the germline ends. DNA for the CDR3: TGTGCCAGCAGTTACGCTCCACAAACCCATGAGCAGTTCTTC. Encoded protein: CASSYAPQTHEQFF.

Written as DNA, the CDR3 is TGTGCCAGCAGAACCCGGGACTGGTCCTACGAGCAGTACTTC. Protein product: CASRTRDWSYEQYF. The chain combines TRBV6-5 with TRBJ2-7; perhaps TRBD2 as D (6 bases). Germline values: CDR1 MNHEY, CDR2 SVGAGI. This CDR3 region has 14 residues. The germline V and J ends were trimmed by 6 bases and 1 base, with 13 bases remaining between them.

This chain uses TRBV30 with TRBJ1-3; D uncertain. Germline CDR1 and CDR2: GTSNPN and SVGIG (reference sequence). The CDR3 covers 13 residues. Trimming cost V 0 bases and J 0 bases, with 3 bases left between them. The chain's CDR3 is CAWSVLSGNTIYF. The CDR3 coding sequence is TGTGCCTGGAGTGTACTCTCTGGAAACACCATATATTTT. Filled out from reference TRBV30 and TRBJ1-3, the complete variable domain reads SQTIHQWPATLVQPVGSPLSLECTVEGTSNPNLYWYRQAAGRGLQLLFYSVGIGQISSEVPQNLSASRPQDRQFILSSKKLLLSDSGFYLCAWSVLSGNTIYFGEGSWLTVV.

The gene calls are TRBV11-3 and TRBJ1-4; D may be TRBD1 (5 bases). Germline V gives CDR1 SGHNT, CDR2 YENEEA. Trimming removed 1 base at V and 7 bases at J, with 22 bases between. The CDR3 extends over 18 amino acids. CDR3 sequence: CASSLVGRHQGVGEKLFF. CDR3 coding DNA: TGTGCCAGCAGCTTAGTAGGAAGACACCAGGGTGTAGGTGAAAAACTGTTTTTT.

The rearrangement joins TRBV7-8 to TRBJ2-1; the match to TRBD2 covers 8 bases. Germline V gene data show CDR1 as SGHVS and CDR2 as FQNEAQ. V was clipped by 0 bases and J by 6 bases; unmatched bases: 4. This CDR3 has 15 residues. The CDR3 loop reads CASSLAAGGFNEQFF. CDR3 nucleotide sequence: TGTGCCAGCAGCTTAGCGGCGGGAGGCTTCAATGAGCAGTTCTTC.

As concerns this clone: The sample contains more than one DNA sequence encoding this CDR3. V is TRBV18 and J is TRBJ2-5, with D perhaps being TRBD1 or TRBD2 (5 bases each). The CDR3 covers 15 residues. Trimming removed 6 bases from V and 0 bases from J, with 14 bases in between. In germline, CDR1 is KGHSH, CDR2 LQKENI. The CDR3 region is CASSRGRTNQETQYF. CDR3 DNA: TGTGCCAGCTCTCGGGGACGGACGAACCAAGAGACCCAGTACTTC.

The chain carries TRBV28 and TRBJ2-2; 7 nucleotides match TRBD1. Germline V gives CDR1 MDHEN, CDR2 SYDVKM. The CDR3 sequence is 14 residues long. The V segment lost 2 bases and the J segment 9 bases; nucleotides outside the gene matches: 6. The CDR3 is CASSLTGAPRELFF. The CDR3 DNA follows: TGTGCCAGCAGTTTAACAGGGGCCCCCCGGGAGCTGTTTTTT.

This clone was detected a few times. In the same sample, other DNA sequences code for this CDR3. V and J are TRBV11-3 and TRBJ2-7; unclear D gene. Looked up from germline, CDR1 is SGHNT and CDR2 is YENEEA. The CDR3 has 12 residues. V gave up 1 base and J gave up 0 bases, with 1 base separating them. CDR3 DNA sequence: TGTGCCAGCAGCTTAGGCTCCTACGAGCAGTACTTC. Translating gives CASSLGSYEQYF.

This clone occurred a few times. The chain is built from TRBV18 and TRBJ1-2; 7 bases map to TRBD1. The germline V gene encodes CDR1 KGHSH and CDR2 LQKENI. This CDR3 is built from 14 residues. With V trimmed by 4 bases and J by 7 bases, 9 bases remained unmatched. CDR3 nucleotide sequence: TGTGCCAGCTCACAGGGACAGCGAGTCGGTGGCTACACCTTC. Protein sequence: CASSQGQRVGGYTF.

This rearrangement joins TRBV12-5 to TRBJ2-7, with D possibly TRBD1 on 6 matching bases. Trimming took 5 bases from V and 9 from J, leaving 17 bases between them. This CDR3 is built from 13 residues. Germline CDR1 and CDR2: LGHNT and FRNRAP. The chain's CDR3 is CASGQGTPSGQYF. The CDR3 region has the DNA TGTGCTAGTGGTCAAGGGACACCCTCTGGGCAGTACTTC.

The V and J genes are TRBV30 and TRBJ1-4, with no clear D. The CDR3 loop spans 14 amino acids. The germline CDR1 and CDR2 sequences are GTSNPN and SVGIG (reference sequence). V lost 1 base and J 5 bases, leaving 11 bases between the germline ends. The CDR3 DNA reads as TGTGCCTGGAGTGCTGAAGACACAAATGAAAAACTGTTTTTT. Amino acids: CAWSAEDTNEKLFF.

The CDR3: CASSLVAQDGKGEAFF. The CDR3 nucleotides read TGTGCCAGCAGCTTAGTCGCTCAAGATGGGAAAGGGGAAGCTTTCTTT. The chain couples TRBV11-2 to TRBJ1-1; the D is unclear. V was pared by 1 base and J by 8 bases, with 20 bases between. The CDR3 extends over 16 amino acids. The V gene's germline CDR1 is SGHAT and CDR2 FQNNGV.

This sequence joins TRBV6-1 and TRBJ1-4, with 9 bases matching TRBD1. The CDR3 loop spans 14 amino acids. CDR1 and CDR2 (germline): MNHNS, SASEGT. Losses at the gene ends were 6 bases for V and 4 bases for J; bases not matched to a gene: 3. The CDR3 DNA sequence: TGTGCCAGCAGGAGGGACAGGGTTAATGAAAAACTGTTTTTT. Translated: CASRRDRVNEKLFF.

The rearrangement joins TRBV10-1 to TRBJ2-1; 14 bases align to TRBD2. There are 20 residues in the CDR3. Germline V gives CDR1 WNHNN, CDR2 SYGVQD (reference sequence). V shed 3 bases and J 5 bases; nucleotides not matched to a gene: 15. The chain's CDR3 is CASSEKGLAGEFGVHNEQFF. The CDR3, as DNA: TGCGCCAGCAGTGAAAAGGGACTAGCGGGAGAGTTTGGCGTGCACAATGAGCAGTTCTTC.

V gene TRBV28 combines with J gene TRBJ2-7; the D call may be TRBD1 or TRBD2 (5 bases each). The CDR3 has 11 amino acids. Germline CDR1 and CDR2: MDHEN and SYDVKM. The V gene lost 5 bases and the J gene lost 9 bases, with 11 bases spanning the gap. DNA for the CDR3: TGTGCCAGCAGTGAATGGGGGTTGCAGTACTTC. Protein product: CASSEWGLQYF.

The chain's CDR3 is CASSPRAGEQYF. CDR3 DNA: TGTGCCAGCAGCCCCAGGGCTGGTGAGCAGTACTTC. The V call is TRBV5-4, the J call TRBJ2-7, with D possibly TRBD1 on 5 matching bases. Germline V CDR1 and CDR2: SGHNT, YYREEE (reference sequence). V was cut by 4 bases and J by 7 bases, with 12 bases left in between. The CDR3 runs to 12 residues.

The rearrangement uses TRBV30 and TRBJ1-4; D is ambiguous. Trimming removed 2 bases from V and 7 bases from J, with 5 bases in between. The length of the CDR3 is 11 residues. Looked up from germline, CDR1 is GTSNPN and CDR2 is SVGIG (reference sequence). The CDR3 is CAWSSGEKLFF. In DNA form, the CDR3 reads TGTGCCTGGAGTAGTGGTGAAAAACTGTTTTTT. The whole variable domain, filled in from reference TRBV30 and TRBJ1-4, reads SQTIHQWPATLVQPVGSPLSLECTVEGTSNPNLYWYRQAAGRGLQLLFYSVGIGQISSEVPQNLSASRPQDRQFILSSKKLLLSDSGFYLCAWSSGEKLFFGSGTQLSVL.

The chain joins TRBV10-1 to TRBJ1-2, with D perhaps TRBD1 (5 bases). V lost 0 bases to trimming and J lost 5 bases, with 16 bases between them. The CDR3 covers 16 residues. Germline V CDR1 and CDR2: WNHNN, SYGVQD (reference sequence). As DNA, the CDR3 is TGCGCCAGCAGTGAGTCTAACGACCGGGGCATTTATGGCTACACCTTC. Residues: CASSESNDRGIYGYTF.

The chain joins TRBV7-3 to TRBJ2-1, with D uncertain. Trimming cost V 2 bases and J 6 bases, with 8 bases left between them. This CDR3 spans 13 amino acids. CDR1 SGHTA and CDR2 FQGTGA come from the germline V gene. CDR3 sequence reads: CASSLVASNEQFF. The CDR3 nucleotides read TGTGCCAGCAGCTTAGTTGCGAGCAATGAGCAGTTCTTC.

The chain joins TRBV21-1 to TRBJ2-1; TRBD1 reflects the table's D call only, with no check against the DNA. TRBV21-1 is reported as a pseudogene. The CDR3 length is 16 residues. CDR3 loop: CASSNLRDIPYSEQFF. CDR3 coding DNA: TGTGCCAGCAGCAATCTCCGGGACATCCCCTACAGTGAGCAGTTCTTC.

This sequence joins TRBV10-3 and TRBJ2-1; D remains ambiguous. The V gene lost 0 bases and the J gene lost 4 bases, with 1 base spanning the gap. Germline values: CDR1 ENHRY, CDR2 SYGVKD. The CDR3 runs 12 residues. Here the CDR3 reads CAISESYNEQFF. The DNA for the CDR3 is TGTGCCATCAGTGAGTCGTACAATGAGCAGTTCTTC.